A single sample is the source of the 27 T cell receptor beta chains below, sequenced in a study of T cell responses to AZD1222 COVID-19 vaccine. Method: immunoSEQ multiplex PCR; TCRdb's copy keeps in-frame clones and lacks some. The repertoire holds about 86,000 clones, with under 95% as singletons. Specimen: peripheral blood, collected on day 0 of AZD1222 vaccination. These receptors were obtained from an adult in good health.

J is TRBJ2-1 and V is TRBV19; 7 nucleotides line up with TRBD2. The CDR3 consists of 16 residues. From germline, CDR1 is LNHDA and CDR2 SQIVND (reference sequence). Losses at the gene ends were 4 bases for V and 4 bases for J; bases not matched to a gene: 10. CDR3 loop: CASSRLAEPSYNEQFF. CDR3 DNA: TGTGCCAGTAGTAGACTAGCCGAACCGTCGTACAATGAGCAGTTCTTC.

V and J are TRBV6-5 and TRBJ1-2; 7 bases are shared with TRBD1. V trimming: 11 bases; J trimming: 1 base; junction bases outside the gene matches: 4. Germline loops: CDR1 MNHEY, CDR2 SVGAGI. The CDR3 consists of 12 residues. CDR3 protein: CAGQASNYGYTF. DNA for the CDR3: TGTGCCGGACAGGCGAGTAACTATGGCTACACCTTC.

This clone was counted once. The chain combines TRBV9 with TRBJ2-1; weak D call: TRBD2 (6 bases). The CDR3 consists of 14 residues. Germline lookup yields CDR1 SGDLS and CDR2 YYNGEE. Deletions cut 4 bases from V and 4 bases from J, with 12 bases between. The chain's CDR3 is CASSTGRAYNEQFF. In DNA, the CDR3 is TGTGCCAGCAGCACCGGGAGAGCTTACAATGAGCAGTTCTTC. Full variable domain (missing parts from reference TRBV9 and TRBJ2-1): DSGVTQTPKHLITATGQRVTLRCSPRSGDLSVYWYQQSLDQGLQFLIQYYNGEERAKGNILERFSAQQFPDLHSELNLSSLELGDSALYFCASSTGRAYNEQFFGPGTRLTVL.

This chain uses TRBV29-1 with TRBJ1-2; TRBD1 aligns across 7 bases. The germline V gene encodes CDR1 SQVTM and CDR2 ANQGSEA. After removal of 6 bases from V and 5 bases from J, the junction contained 3 bases not matched to a gene. The CDR3 is 11 amino acids. The chain's CDR3 is CSVFRGYGYTF. The CDR3 nucleotides are TGCAGCGTATTCAGGGGGTATGGCTACACCTTC. The full variable domain, with the rest looked up from reference TRBV29-1 and TRBJ1-2, is SAVISQKPSRDICQRGTSLTIQCQVDSQVTMMFWYRQQPGQSLTLIATANQGSEATYESGFVIDKFPISRPNLTFSTLTVSNMSPEDSSIYLCSVFRGYGYTFGSGTRLTVV.

This chain joins TRBV21-1 and TRBJ2-7; the D call of TRBD1 is as the table states it, not checked on the DNA. TRBV21-1 is recorded as a pseudogene. The CDR3 is 15 amino acids. In nucleotides, the CDR3 is TGTGCCAGCAGCAAATCTCAGGGAACGGGTTACGAGCAGTACTTC. It is translated as CASSKSQGTGYEQYF.

This clone occurred once. The chain uses TRBV19 and TRBJ1-2; the D is unclear. Trimming pared 6 bases from V and 5 bases from J, leaving 10 bases between. There are 12 residues in the CDR3. The germline V gene has CDR1 LNHDA and CDR2 SQIVND (reference sequence). The CDR3 DNA follows: TGTGCCAGTAGCCCGGCAGATTATGGCTACACCTTC. Translation gives CASSPADYGYTF.

The chain combines TRBV29-1 with TRBJ1-2; 11 bases match TRBD1. Germline V gives CDR1 SQVTM, CDR2 ANQGSEA. The CDR3 sequence is 15 residues long. V gave up 5 bases and J gave up 7 bases; unmatched junction bases: 12. The CDR3 region has the DNA TGCAGCGTTCGCGACGGACAGGGGGCTTTGTTTGGCTACACCTTC. It specifies CSVRDGQGALFGYTF.

The rearrangement links TRBV19 to TRBJ2-7; D is possibly TRBD1 (5 bases). This CDR3 has 15 residues. Germline CDR1 reads LNHDA; CDR2 reads SQIVND (reference sequence). Trimming pared 2 bases from V and 5 bases from J, leaving 16 bases between. CDR3 in amino acids: CASSIQGREGNEQYF. CDR3 DNA sequence: TGTGCCAGTAGTATACAGGGCAGGGAAGGGAACGAGCAGTACTTC.

The chain recombines TRBV29-1 with TRBJ2-7, with D perhaps given as TRBD1 or TRBD2 (6 bases each). From germline, CDR1 is SQVTM and CDR2 ANQGSEA. This CDR3 comprises 12 residues. Between the trimmed V and J ends, which lost 6 bases and 3 bases, there was a span of 12 bases. The CDR3 region has the DNA TGCAGCGTCGCGGGACAAAACTACGAGCAGTACTTC. This encodes CSVAGQNYEQYF.

This chain's CDR3 is CASSQFQPAMEAFF. The DNA of the CDR3 is TGTGCCAGCAGCCAATTCCAACCGGCCATGGAGGCTTTCTTT. This chain uses TRBV16 with TRBJ1-1; D unclear. This CDR3 is 14 amino acids long. Germline CDR1 is KGHSY and CDR2 is FQNENV. Trimming cost V 1 base and J 11 bases, with 17 bases left between them.

This chain links TRBV11-2 with TRBJ2-7; D is ambiguous. V was shortened by 1 base and J by 5 bases, with 12 bases between the two germline ends. Germline CDR1 SGHAT, CDR2 FQNNGV. The CDR3 sequence is 14 residues long. CDR3: CASSLGRLGDEQYF. DNA for the CDR3: TGTGCCAGCAGCTTAGGAAGGTTGGGCGACGAGCAGTACTTC.

The chain recombines TRBV28 with TRBJ1-3; TRBD1 matches 8 bases. There are 16 residues in the CDR3. Looked up from germline, CDR1 is MDHEN and CDR2 is SYDVKM. Trimming took 5 bases from V and 3 from J; bases not matched to a gene: 9. DNA for the CDR3: TGTGCCAGCAGTACGAAAGGACAGGGTGATGGAAACACCATATATTTT. It translates to CASSTKGQGDGNTIYF.

The chain couples TRBV29-1 to TRBJ2-7; 12 bases agree with TRBD1. Germline V gene data show CDR1 as SQVTM and CDR2 as ANQGSEA. The CDR3 sequence is 15 residues long. The V gene end was trimmed by 4 bases and the J gene end by 4 bases; junction bases not matched to a gene: 8. This CDR3 reads CSVADTGQGAYEQYF. The CDR3, as DNA: TGCAGCGTTGCGGACACGGGACAGGGGGCGTACGAGCAGTACTTC.

The chain carries TRBV5-4 and TRBJ1-2; 7 bases line up with TRBD1. This CDR3 region has 14 residues. Germline-derived CDR1 and CDR2 are SGHNT and YYREEE (reference sequence). J lost 6 bases, V lost 1 base, and 6 bases had no gene match. The CDR3 nucleotides are TGTGCCAGCAGCTTGAAAGGGGGCTCAAATGGCTACACCTTC. This codes for CASSLKGGSNGYTF.

The chain uses TRBV4-2 and TRBJ2-3; TRBD2 might be the D (5 bases). Per the germline V gene, CDR1 is LGHNA and CDR2 is YNFKEQ. The CDR3 loop spans 13 amino acids. V lost 0 bases and J 6 bases, leaving 7 bases between the germline ends. The CDR3 is CASSQERRDTQYF. CDR3 DNA sequence: TGTGCCAGCAGCCAAGAAAGGAGGGATACGCAGTATTTT.

The chain joins TRBV5-1 to TRBJ2-5; TRBD1 matches 9 bases. J lost 5 bases, V lost 4 bases, and 12 bases had no gene match. Germline V gives CDR1 SGHRS, CDR2 YFSETQ. The CDR3 runs to 16 residues. This CDR3 reads CASSQFGTGLRETQYF. For the CDR3, the DNA is TGCGCCAGCAGCCAGTTCGGGACAGGGCTTCGGGAGACCCAGTACTTC.

V is TRBV6-5 and J is TRBJ1-1; D is uncertain. The V end lost 8 bases, the J end lost 1 base, and 11 bases lay between the germline ends. This CDR3 region has 13 residues. Germline CDR1 reads MNHEY; CDR2 reads SVGAGI. The CDR3 nucleotides are TGTGCCAGCTTTGTAGACACGAACACTGAAGCTTTCTTT. Amino acids: CASFVDTNTEAFF.

The genes are TRBV28 and TRBJ1-5; D might be TRBD1 (5 bases). The germline V and J ends were trimmed by 5 bases and 7 bases, with 15 bases remaining between them. CDR1 MDHEN and CDR2 SYDVKM come from the germline V gene. The CDR3 spans 14 residues. CDR3 protein: CASSPPGVLQPQHF. The CDR3 DNA follows: TGTGCCAGCAGTCCGCCGGGGGTCCTGCAGCCCCAGCATTTT. The full variable domain, completed using reference TRBV28 and TRBJ1-5, is DVKVTQSSRYLVKRTGEKVFLECVQDMDHENMFWYRQDPGLGLRLIYFSYDVKMKEKGDIPEGYSVSREKKERFSLILESASTNQTSMYLCASSPPGVLQPQHFGDGTRLSIL.

This chain links TRBV9 with TRBJ2-7; 7 bases match TRBD1. Germline CDR1 SGDLS, CDR2 YYNGEE. This CDR3 is built from 17 residues. V dropped 0 bases and J dropped 4; count of bases not matched to a gene: 13. CDR3 protein: CASSVGSSRDSSYEQYF. CDR3 nucleotides: TGTGCCAGCAGCGTAGGTTCCTCCCGGGACAGTTCTTACGAGCAGTACTTC.

CDR3 protein: CASSLVSGAAETQYF. CDR3 DNA sequence: TGTGCCAGCAGCTTAGTTAGCGGGGCAGCTGAGACCCAGTACTTC. The rearrangement joins TRBV7-2 to TRBJ2-5, with 8 nucleotides matching TRBD2. This CDR3 contains 15 residues. J gave up 5 bases and V 1 base, and 6 bases lay outside the gene matches. Germline assignment: CDR1 SGHTA and CDR2 FQGNSA.

The chain combines TRBV15 with TRBJ2-3; possibly TRBD1 or TRBD2 for D (6 bases each). The CDR3 covers 14 residues. The V end was cut by 5 bases, the J end by 4 bases, with 13 bases between. Germline-derived CDR1 and CDR2 are LNHNV and YYDKDF (reference sequence). CDR3 DNA sequence: TGTGCCACCAGCGGTGGAGGGGGTTCAGATACGCAGTATTTT. Translation: CATSGGGGSDTQYF.

The chain employs TRBV15 and TRBJ1-5; D gene uncertain. This CDR3 is built from 16 residues. In germline, CDR1 is LNHNV, CDR2 YYDKDF (reference sequence). The germline V and J ends were trimmed by 0 bases and 2 bases, with 11 bases remaining between them. CDR3 amino acids: CATSRDADLRNQPQHF. In nucleotides, the CDR3 is TGTGCCACCAGCAGAGATGCAGACCTCCGCAATCAGCCCCAGCATTTT.

V usage is TRBV5-1 and J usage is TRBJ2-7, with 15 bases matching TRBD2. CDR1 is SGHRS, CDR2 YFSETQ, per germline. CDR3 length equals 17 residues. The V and J ends lost 4 bases and 4 bases, in that order; junction bases with no gene match: 9. The CDR3 here is CASSQFPGLAGGYEQYF. The CDR3 DNA sequence: TGCGCCAGCAGCCAATTTCCGGGACTAGCGGGGGGTTACGAGCAGTACTTC.

V and J are TRBV5-3 and TRBJ1-2; TRBD1 might be the D (5 bases). TRBV5-3 is given ORF status, its function remaining uncertain. Trimming removed 0 bases at V and 0 bases at J, with 12 bases between. The length of the CDR3 is 16 residues. The CDR3, as DNA: TGTGCCAGAAGCTTGGGGGAGACGACAGCTAACTATGGCTACACCTTC. It encodes CARSLGETTANYGYTF.

CDR3 sequence (DNA): TGTGCCAGCAGCGTAGAGGGCGGGACTAGAACGGATGAGCAGTTCTTC. Its protein is CASSVEGGTRTDEQFF. The chain links TRBV9 to TRBJ2-1; 8 bases fit TRBD2. The CDR3 has 16 residues. J was trimmed by 8 bases and V by 0 bases; bases with no gene match: 10. Per the germline V gene, CDR1 is SGDLS and CDR2 is YYNGEE.

The chain is built from TRBV4-2 and TRBJ1-3, with TRBD1 identical over 7 bases. The CDR3 is 15 amino acids. The V gene end was trimmed by 5 bases and the J gene end by 4 bases; junction bases not matched to a gene: 8. Germline CDR1 LGHNA, CDR2 YNFKEQ. In nucleotides, the CDR3 is TGTGCCAGCAGCAAGGAAGTGACAGGGGGAAACACCATATATTTT. Its translation: CASSKEVTGGNTIYF.

This clone has just a few counts. V gene TRBV20-1 combines with J gene TRBJ2-5, with 8 positions matching TRBD1. The V and J ends lost 3 bases and 7 bases, in that order; junction bases with no gene match: 16. This CDR3 comprises 16 residues. The germline CDR1 and CDR2 sequences are DFQATT and SNEGSKA (reference sequence). The CDR3 DNA is TGCAGTGCTAGTTTATCCGGGACAGGTGGGGTATGGACCCAGTACTTC. This sequence encodes CSASLSGTGGVWTQYF.